The clone carrying this T cell receptor (beta chain) showed up just once. Its specificity is not known. The CDR3 sequence is 15 residues long. Germline assignment: CDR1 LNHDA and CDR2 SQIVND (reference sequence). Trimming pared 5 bases from V and 7 bases from J, leaving 15 bases between. This entry is derived from a study of T cells in tuberculosis. General observations from the study: Shorter CDR3-alpha in active tuberculosis partly drove smaller distances.

The time point is: new active TB diagnosis, blood taken before or within 7 days of starting treatment. Active tuberculosis patients were new diagnoses, HIV-seronegative, South African, and aged 18 years or older. This table comes from immunoSEQ multiplex PCR, and its TCRdb copy is limited to in-frame clones, with some not included. The sample lists about 34,000 clones; roughly 90% were seen once. The sequence came from an adult with tuberculosis. J is TRBJ1-6 and V is TRBV19; maybe TRBD1 (6 bases). Sequenced here: PBMCs, sampled at tuberculosis diagnosis. CDR3 coding DNA: TGTGCCAGTAGTCCAGGGGCGTGGGGGAATTCACCCCTCCACTTT. Its protein is CASSPGAWGNSPLHF. Supplemented by reference TRBV19 and TRBJ1-6, the full variable domain reads DGGITQSPKYLFRKEGQNVTLSCEQNLNHDAMYWYRQDPGQGLRLIYYSQIVNDFQKGDIAEGYSVSREKKESFPLTVTSAQKNPTAFYLCASSPGAWGNSPLHFGNGTRLTVT.